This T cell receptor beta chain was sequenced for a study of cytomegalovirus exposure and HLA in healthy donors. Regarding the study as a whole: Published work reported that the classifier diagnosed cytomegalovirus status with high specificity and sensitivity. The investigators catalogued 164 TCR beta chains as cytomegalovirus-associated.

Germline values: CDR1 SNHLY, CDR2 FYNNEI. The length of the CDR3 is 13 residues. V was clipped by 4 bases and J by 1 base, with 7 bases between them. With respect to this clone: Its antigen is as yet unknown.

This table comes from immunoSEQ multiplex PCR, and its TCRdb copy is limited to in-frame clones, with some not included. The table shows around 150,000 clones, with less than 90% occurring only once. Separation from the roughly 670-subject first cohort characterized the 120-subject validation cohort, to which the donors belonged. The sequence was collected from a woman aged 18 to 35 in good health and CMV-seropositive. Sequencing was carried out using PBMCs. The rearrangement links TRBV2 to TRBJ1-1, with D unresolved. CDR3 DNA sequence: TGTGCCAGCAGTGCGGCTAGGAACACTGAAGCTTTCTTT. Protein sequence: CASSAARNTEAFF.